This entry describes one T cell receptor (beta chain). Antigen: not known. The sample is drawn from a study of T cells in women clearing cervical HPV infection. This table comes from immunoSEQ multiplex PCR, and its TCRdb copy is limited to in-frame clones, with some not included. Its listing shows some 30,000 clones. Broader study findings: Combining TCR richness with V gene abundances gave approximately 0.8 AUC. Repertoire richness, not evenness, was significantly elevated in CIN3+ cases versus controls.

The origin of this receptor is a woman between 18 and 70 years old with a cervical HPV16 infection that either progressed to CIN3+ or cleared (not recorded which). Sequenced sample: blood buffy coat.

The part of the CDR3 DNA that was read is TGTGCCAGCAGTTTAAGGAGCGGCAGCGGTACG. Protein: CASSLRSGSGT. In full, the CDR3 reads CASSLRSGSGTQYF. This chain links TRBV28 with TRBJ2-3, with D possibly being TRBD2 (5 bases). The read ends 3 residues early relative to the CDR3; the germline J gene fills the gap. The CDR3 extends over 14 amino acids. Germline CDR1 is MDHEN and CDR2 is SYDVKM. V was shortened by 2 bases and J by 8 bases, with 14 bases between the two germline ends.